What follows describes a single T cell receptor beta chain. Its antigen is unknown. Target depth was 1 in 200,000 to 1 in 1 million T cells, about 10x per clonotype. The repertoire was sequenced with immunoSEQ multiplex PCR; TCRdb's copy has only in-frame clones and lacks some. The sample lists 130,000 to 150,000 clones, 70% to 80% occurring once. The germline gives CDR1 WSHSY, CDR2 SAAADI. The CDR3 is 15 amino acids. V dropped 7 bases and J dropped 1 base, with 14 bases sitting between them. This entry belongs to a study of cytotoxic CD8 clonotypes in ibrutinib-treated CLL. Study-wide context: Of a cohort that held around 11 relapsed/refractory and roughly 14 treatment-naive patients, 17 to 18 were IGHV unmutated.

Broader study findings: Under treatment, the uncommon public clonotypes either contracted or remained stable.

J is TRBJ1-3 and V is TRBV10-2; no firm D call. The material was PBMCs, obtained after 12 months of ibrutinib treatment. The source is a human donor with chronic lymphocytic leukemia. The CDR3 DNA follows: TGCGCCAGCACTGACACCGGCGCATCTGGAAACACCATATATTTT. Its translation is CASTDTGASGNTIYF.